This paragraph reports one TCR beta chain. The CDR3 has 19 amino acids. J lost 9 bases, V lost 2 bases, and 20 bases had no gene match. CDR1 is MNHNS and CDR2 is SASEGT in the germline V gene. The sample belongs to a study of graft-versus-host responses after intestinal transplantation. About the study: Tacrolimus and steroids were given for about three years to all recipients after anti-thymocyte globulin induction. Study-wide results and caveats: Some GvH clones appeared in ileal mucosa or blood before recipient bone marrow.

Responders (around 200,000, CFSE-labeled) met around 200,000 stimulators that were irradiated and violet-dye-labeled. Both CD3+CD4+ and CD3+CD8+ responders that were proliferating and CFSE-low underwent sorting after the reaction. Sequencing was performed with immunoSEQ multiplex PCR; in TCRdb, only in-frame clones are kept and a portion is missing. Of about 20,000 clones listed, around 44% are singletons. The source is a human patient who received an intestinal transplant. V and J are TRBV6-1 and TRBJ2-1, with TRBD2 identical over 9 bases. Material: alloreactive CD4+ T cells from a mixed lymphocyte reaction culture, obtained before intestinal transplant. Described subset: CFSE-low proliferating T cells sorted from approximately 6-day pre-transplant mixed lymphocyte reaction (GvH or HvG direction). The DNA for the CDR3 is TGTGCCAGCAGTGAACCCTGGATAGCGGGGGCCAAGTCCGGCGTTGAGCAGTTCTTC. Translation gives CASSEPWIAGAKSGVEQFF.